This T cell receptor (beta chain) was identified during a study of CD8 T cells in ankylosing spondylitis. Making the TCR beta libraries involved quantitative 5'-RACE with molecular barcodes. TCRdb re-called the 5' RACE reads with MiXCR, one entry per CDR3 protein. Of 700,000 to 1,000,000 distinct CDR3 sequences listed, about 12% are singletons. A note on this clonotype: Its target is unknown.

Findings of the study overall: Several highly homologous variants made up a TCR beta motif, and this motif appeared characteristic of ankylosing spondylitis blood. In ankylosing spondylitis patients, matched synovial fluid reportedly showed significant enrichment of disease-linked clones.

CDR1 is SGHTA, CDR2 FQGNSA, per germline. The CDR3 is 11 amino acids. V lost 5 bases to trimming and J lost 11 bases, with 12 bases between them. The J gene is TRBJ1-1, the V gene TRBV7-2; no clear D. The clonotype was recovered from a male donor with ankylosing spondylitis. The material sequenced was blood, either unsorted or a sorted T cell fraction (not recorded which). The CDR3 reads CASSLGFLAFF. The CDR3 coding sequence is TGTGCCAGCAGCCTCGGGTTTCTGGCTTTCTTT.